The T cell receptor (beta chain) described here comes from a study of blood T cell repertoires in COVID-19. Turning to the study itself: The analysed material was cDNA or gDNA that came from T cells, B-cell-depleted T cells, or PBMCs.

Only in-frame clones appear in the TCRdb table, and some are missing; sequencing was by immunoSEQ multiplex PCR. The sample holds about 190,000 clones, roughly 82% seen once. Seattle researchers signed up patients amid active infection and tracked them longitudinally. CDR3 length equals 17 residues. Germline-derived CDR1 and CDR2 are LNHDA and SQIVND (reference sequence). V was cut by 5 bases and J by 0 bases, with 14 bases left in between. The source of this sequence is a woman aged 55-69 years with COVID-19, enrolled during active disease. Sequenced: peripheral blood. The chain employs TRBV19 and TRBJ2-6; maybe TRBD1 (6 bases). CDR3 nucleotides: TGTGCCAGTAGTGTACAGGGTTCCAGCTCTGGGGCCAACGTCCTGACTTTC. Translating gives CASSVQGSSSGANVLTF.